This TCR beta chain was obtained from a study of cytomegalovirus exposure and HLA in healthy donors. Study conclusions and caveats: CMV antigen specificity of a few CMV-associated chains was confirmed in vitro. Follow-up analysis found HLA locus-dependent TCR association rates, highest for DRB1 and lowest for HLA-C. As was reported, the HLA-A and HLA-B alleles of most subjects were accurately predicted from TCR beta sequences.

About this clone: Its antigen is as yet unknown.

The CDR3 is 15 amino acids. V trimming: 3 bases; J trimming: 6 bases; junction bases outside the gene matches: 7. Looked up from germline, CDR1 is LNHDA and CDR2 is SQIVND (reference sequence). PCR was performed using 60 Vbeta and 13 Jbeta primers. Generated by immunoSEQ multiplex PCR, the TCRdb table keeps only in-frame clones and is missing some. The table records some 150,000 clones, almost 85% of them present only once. The chain links TRBV19 to TRBJ2-1; 8 bases line up with TRBD2. The receptor comes from a young man in good health and CMV-seropositive. The sample was PBMCs. The CDR3 DNA reads TGTGCCAGTAGTATGAGGGCGGGAGGAGGCAATGAGCAGTTCTTC. This codes for CASSMRAGGGNEQFF.